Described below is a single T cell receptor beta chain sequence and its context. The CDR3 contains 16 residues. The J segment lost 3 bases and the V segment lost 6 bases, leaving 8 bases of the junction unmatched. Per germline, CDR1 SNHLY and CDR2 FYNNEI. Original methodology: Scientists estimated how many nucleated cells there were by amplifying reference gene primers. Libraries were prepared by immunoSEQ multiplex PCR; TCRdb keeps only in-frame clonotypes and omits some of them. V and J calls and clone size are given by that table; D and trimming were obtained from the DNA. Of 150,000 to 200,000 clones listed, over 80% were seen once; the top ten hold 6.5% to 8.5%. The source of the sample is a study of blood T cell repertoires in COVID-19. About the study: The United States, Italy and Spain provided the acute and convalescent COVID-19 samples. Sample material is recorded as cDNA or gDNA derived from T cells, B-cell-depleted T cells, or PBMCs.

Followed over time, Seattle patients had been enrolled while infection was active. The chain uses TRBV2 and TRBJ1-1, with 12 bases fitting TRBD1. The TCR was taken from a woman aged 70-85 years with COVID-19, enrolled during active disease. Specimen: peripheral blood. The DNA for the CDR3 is TGTGCCAGCAGGTTGGGACAGGGGGCTAGGGACACTGAAGCTTTCTTT. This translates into CASRLGQGARDTEAFF.